The 22 T cell receptor beta chains in this list originate from one sample, sequenced in a study of cytotoxic CD8 clonotypes in ibrutinib-treated CLL. This table comes from immunoSEQ multiplex PCR, and its TCRdb copy is limited to in-frame clones, with some not included. Of about 140,000 clones in the sample, approximately 75% are singletons; the top ten hold 25% to 35%. Sequences were derived from PBMCs, sampled after 12 months of ibrutinib treatment. These receptors all come from a human donor with chronic lymphocytic leukemia.

V is TRBV18 and J is TRBJ2-5, with 7 bases that match TRBD1. Germline values: CDR1 KGHSH, CDR2 LQKENI. The CDR3 sequence is 15 residues long. V was pared by 0 bases and J by 1 base, with 2 bases of the junction left unmatched. As DNA, the CDR3 is TGTGCCAGCTCACCACCGGGACAGAGCCAAGAGACCCAGTACTTC. Translated: CASSPPGQSQETQYF.

The CDR3 sequence is CASRVQGPYEQYF. The CDR3 DNA sequence: TGTGCCAGCAGAGTACAGGGTCCATACGAGCAGTACTTC. J is TRBJ2-5 and V is TRBV6-1; tentatively, D is TRBD1 (6 bases). The J call is in doubt because the DNA end fits TRBJ2-7 better. Germline V CDR1 and CDR2: MNHNS, SASEGT. This CDR3 spans 13 amino acids.

This clone was seen once. V and J are TRBV5-4 and TRBJ2-7; D uncertain. Trimming pared 1 base from V and 3 bases from J, leaving 8 bases between. Germline assignment: CDR1 SGHNT and CDR2 YYREEE (reference sequence). The CDR3 is 13 residues long. CDR3 region: CASSLQAGYEQYF. DNA of the CDR3: TGTGCCAGCAGCTTGCAGGCCGGCTACGAGCAGTACTTC.

This clone was found a few times. The J gene is TRBJ2-5, the V gene TRBV2; D not resolved. The V gene's germline CDR1 is SNHLY and CDR2 FYNNEI. There are 14 residues in the CDR3. The V and J ends lost 5 bases and 5 bases respectively, with 15 bases between them. The CDR3 nucleotides read TGTGCCAGCAGTCCCACTCAAAGGTGGGAGACCCAGTACTTC. Translated: CASSPTQRWETQYF.

This clone was seen more than once but under ten times. This could be a read error, since a much larger clone is one nucleotide away. The gene calls are TRBV6-5 and TRBJ2-2; D call uncertain. V was clipped by 5 bases and J by 6 bases, with 4 bases between them. Germline V gives CDR1 MNHEY, CDR2 SVGAGI. This CDR3 comprises 11 residues. The CDR3 loop is CASSQSGELFF. The CDR3 DNA reads as TGTGCCAGCAGTCAGTCCGGGGAGCTGTTTTTT.

This clone was detected a few times. The gene calls are TRBV7-9 and TRBJ1-4, with 7 bases lining up with TRBD1. With V trimmed by 4 bases and J by 6 bases, 5 bases remained unmatched. The CDR3 totals 14 residues. From germline, CDR1 is SEHNR and CDR2 FQNEAQ (reference sequence). CDR3 DNA: TGTGCCAGCAGCTCAAGACAGGGTCATGAAAAACTGTTTTTT. The encoded protein is CASSSRQGHEKLFF.

This clone has more than one count but fewer than ten. The gene calls are TRBV7-2 and TRBJ2-5, with 7 bases fitting TRBD2. V shed 1 base, J shed 5 bases, and the junction held 10 bases outside the gene matches. CDR1 is SGHTA, CDR2 FQGNSA, per germline. The CDR3 is 16 residues long. CDR3: CASSLVIAGEGETQYF. As DNA, the CDR3 is TGTGCCAGCAGCTTAGTGATCGCGGGAGAGGGGGAGACCCAGTACTTC.

This chain connects TRBV6-6 to TRBJ2-7, with 7 positions matching TRBD1. V lost 2 bases to trimming and J lost 3 bases; unmatched junction nucleotides: 4. Germline V gives CDR1 MNHNY, CDR2 SVGAGI (reference sequence). This CDR3 has 14 amino acids. The CDR3 region has the DNA TGTGCCAGCAGTTACAGGGGGCGAGACTACGAGCAGTACTTC. It specifies CASSYRGRDYEQYF.

The CDR3 region has the DNA TGTGCCAGCAGCCCGTCCGGGGGAACAGATACGCAGTATTTT. It codes for CASSPSGGTDTQYF. The V call is TRBV7-9, the J call TRBJ2-3, with D maybe TRBD2 (6 bases). The CDR3 totals 14 residues. Per the germline V gene, CDR1 is SEHNR and CDR2 is FQNEAQ (reference sequence). The V gene lost 5 bases and the J gene lost 3 bases, with 12 bases spanning the gap.

CDR3 sequence: CASSLGTQNTGELFF. CDR3 in DNA: TGTGCCAGCAGTTTGGGGACACAGAACACCGGGGAGCTGTTTTTT. V gene TRBV28 combines with J gene TRBJ2-2, with D perhaps TRBD1 (6 bases). The CDR3 runs 15 residues. V was trimmed by 3 bases and J by 1 base, leaving 9 bases between them. Germline loops: CDR1 MDHEN, CDR2 SYDVKM.

The chain links TRBV6-5 to TRBJ2-2; no clear D. V lost 2 bases and J lost 6, with 7 bases in between. The CDR3 sequence is 13 residues long. Germline lookup yields CDR1 MNHEY and CDR2 SVGAGI. CDR3 amino acids: CASSYGDAGELFF. The CDR3 DNA sequence: TGTGCCAGCAGTTACGGGGATGCCGGGGAGCTGTTTTTT.

J is TRBJ1-2 and V is TRBV6-5, with 7 bases aligning to TRBD1. This CDR3 is 13 amino acids long. The junction had 3 bases not matched to a gene; V was cut back by 2 bases and J by 6 bases. CDR1 MNHEY and CDR2 SVGAGI come from the germline V gene. CDR3 nucleotide sequence: TGTGCCAGCAGTTACGGCCAGGGGGATGGCTACACCTTC. Encoded protein: CASSYGQGDGYTF.

The rearrangement joins TRBV10-1 to TRBJ1-2, with 8 positions matching TRBD1. This CDR3 has 17 residues. Germline values: CDR1 WNHNN, CDR2 SYGVQD (reference sequence). V lost 2 bases to trimming and J lost 0 bases; unmatched junction nucleotides: 8. CDR3 sequence (DNA): TGCGCCAGCAGTGAGCAGCAGGGGGCCCCTTCTAACTATGGCTACACCTTC. Its protein is CASSEQQGAPSNYGYTF.

The V gene is TRBV9, the J gene TRBJ2-3, with D perhaps given as TRBD1 or TRBD2 (5 bases each). The V end lost 4 bases, the J end lost 4 bases, and 10 bases lay between the germline ends. This CDR3 region has 13 residues. Germline V gene lookup returns CDR1 SGDLS and CDR2 YYNGEE. The CDR3, as DNA: TGTGCCAGCAGCTCCGGGGCTTCAGATACGCAGTATTTT. Amino acids: CASSSGASDTQYF.

J is TRBJ1-2 and V is TRBV30; 7 bases are a match to TRBD1. Trimming at V came to 3 bases and at J to 7 bases, leaving 8 bases not matched to a gene. This CDR3 is 13 amino acids long. In germline, CDR1 is GTSNPN, CDR2 SVGIG (reference sequence). The chain's CDR3 is CAWSPRQGSGYTF. For the CDR3, the DNA is TGTGCCTGGAGCCCCCGACAGGGTTCTGGCTACACCTTC.

J is TRBJ2-2 and V is TRBV5-1, with 7 bases matching TRBD1. CDR1 and CDR2 from the germline V gene are SGHRS and YFSETQ. V lost 4 bases to trimming and J lost 1 base; unmatched junction nucleotides: 4. The CDR3 has 15 amino acids. CDR3 nucleotides: TGCGCCAGCAGCCCTGGGGACAGGAACACCGGGGAGCTGTTTTTT. It specifies CASSPGDRNTGELFF.

J is TRBJ2-2 and V is TRBV6-1; 9 bases line up with TRBD1. CDR1 and CDR2 (germline): MNHNS, SASEGT. Trimming took 6 bases from V and 6 from J; bases not matched to a gene: 5. The CDR3 totals 14 residues. The CDR3 is CASSPDRGAGELFF. The DNA of the CDR3 is TGTGCCAGCAGCCCGGACAGGGGCGCCGGGGAGCTGTTTTTT.

The gene calls are TRBV28 and TRBJ2-3, with no clear D. The germline gives CDR1 MDHEN, CDR2 SYDVKM. Trimming stripped 6 bases from V and 3 bases from J, with 10 bases between. The CDR3 totals 13 residues. The CDR3 sequence: CASRMWGTDTQYF. Here the CDR3 DNA reads TGTGCCAGCAGGATGTGGGGAACAGATACGCAGTATTTT.

The chain recombines TRBV12-5 with TRBJ2-7; 7 positions match TRBD1. J lost 3 bases, V lost 5 bases, and 4 bases had no gene match. The CDR3 extends over 13 amino acids. The germline V gene encodes CDR1 LGHNT and CDR2 FRNRAP. CDR3 sequence reads: CASGRGDSYEQYF. The CDR3 coding sequence is TGTGCTAGTGGTAGAGGGGACAGCTACGAGCAGTACTTC.

The CDR3 reads CASSHPYAEQYF. For the CDR3, the DNA is TGCGCCAGCAGCCATCCTTACGCCGAGCAGTACTTC. The gene calls are TRBV4-1 and TRBJ2-7; D not certain. V lost 3 bases to trimming and J lost 6 bases, with 9 bases between them. The germline V gene encodes CDR1 MGHRA and CDR2 YSYEKL. This CDR3 is 12 amino acids long.

This clone appeared a single time. The chain joins TRBV18 to TRBJ1-5; no firm D call. This CDR3 has 13 residues. The germline V gene has CDR1 KGHSH and CDR2 LQKENI. With 5 bases removed from V and 0 bases from J, the gap between germline ends came to 5 bases. The CDR3 protein is CASSIDSNQPQHF. CDR3 coding DNA: TGTGCCAGCTCAATTGATAGCAATCAGCCCCAGCATTTT.

The V and J genes are TRBV28 and TRBJ1-2; D unresolved. Germline lookup yields CDR1 MDHEN and CDR2 SYDVKM. The V end was cut by 3 bases, the J end by 4 bases, with 12 bases between. The CDR3 spans 14 residues. The chain's CDR3 is CASSLGQAAYGYTF. The CDR3 DNA reads TGTGCCAGCAGTTTGGGTCAGGCTGCCTATGGCTACACCTTC.